This T cell receptor beta chain was obtained from a study of blood T cell repertoires in COVID-19. Study overall: Acute and convalescent COVID-19 specimens originated in the United States, Italy and Spain.

Germline CDR1 reads SGHDT; CDR2 reads YYEEEE. This CDR3 contains 16 residues. V was shortened by 4 bases and J by 2 bases, with 16 bases between the two germline ends. Using immunoSEQ multiplex PCR, the repertoire was profiled, and TCRdb retains in-frame clones only, with some absent. The sample includes around 240,000 clones, about 79% of them seen just once. The V and J genes are TRBV5-6 and TRBJ2-1; TRBD2 is a possible D gene (6 bases). Sequencing used peripheral blood. The TCR comes from a woman between 35 and 50 years old who had recovered from COVID-19. CDR3 amino acids: CASSRDSAPPYNEQFF. The CDR3 DNA sequence: TGTGCCAGCAGCCGGGACTCCGCCCCACCCTACAATGAGCAGTTCTTC.